This entry describes one TCR beta chain. This specimen belongs to a study of regulatory T cells in long-lasting Graves disease. Investigators prepared the TCR beta libraries by applying iRepertoire HTBI primers and Arm-PCR of CDR3 regions. TCRdb re-called the multiplex PCR reads with MiXCR, one entry per CDR3 protein. The repertoire has about 220,000 distinct CDR3 sequences, about 19% of them found once; the top ten carry approximately 12%. Germline values: CDR1 SGDLS, CDR2 YYNGEE. V lost 5 bases and J 2 bases, leaving 16 bases between the germline ends. The CDR3 spans 15 residues. Regarding time point: newly diagnosed GD, antithyroid drugs for less than 3 months. PBMC RNA was the source of the TCR library. The same specimen was also included in a second study, on T cells in Graves' hyperthyroidism and ophthalmopathy.

This chain links TRBV9 with TRBJ2-5; weak D call: TRBD2 (6 bases). The sample in question was peripheral blood mononuclear cells (PBMCs), obtained at new diagnosis, from a patient treated with antithyroid drugs. The clonotype was recovered from a woman in her twenties or thirties with Graves disease. DNA for the CDR3: TGTGCCAGCAGTGAAGACGGGAGAGCACAAGAGACCCAGTACTTC. It specifies CASSEDGRAQETQYF.